This T cell receptor (beta chain) emerged from a study of OX40 agonist ivuxolimab in advanced cancers. The overall study: A partial response was reached by three patients: one with hepatocellular carcinoma and two with cutaneous melanoma.

Sequencing was performed with immunoSEQ multiplex PCR; in TCRdb, only in-frame clones are kept and a portion is missing. Of 45,000 to 55,000 clones listed, 83% are singletons. The CDR3 has 15 residues. CDR1 and CDR2 (germline): LNHDA, SQIVND (reference sequence). V shed 5 bases, J shed 3 bases, and the junction held 8 bases outside the gene matches. Sequences were derived from CD4+ or CD8+ T cells sorted from blood, sampled in a trial of the OX40 agonist ivuxolimab. V usage is TRBV19 and J usage is TRBJ1-2, with 8 bases that match TRBD1. This TCR was recovered from an adult with an advanced solid tumor such as melanoma, head and neck, liver or kidney cancer. The CDR3 is CASSFRTGSHYGYTF. CDR3 bases: TGTGCCAGTAGTTTCCGGACAGGGTCGCACTATGGCTACACCTTC.